The 17 T cell receptor beta chains given below trace back to one sample, sequenced in a study of CD8+ T cells in alopecia areata. RNA was extracted and reverse transcribed into cDNA as the sequencing template. Assay: immunoSEQ multiplex PCR; the TCRdb copy retains only in-frame clones and omits some. The sample has around 190,000 clones; 64% are singletons. Treatment indicated: oral pan-JAK inhibitor, 5-10 mg twice daily. Here the sequenced sample was CD4+ T cells sorted from blood, taken at week 4, from a patient treated with tofacitinib. The receptors originated from a human donor with alopecia areata.

The chain carries TRBV30 and TRBJ2-7; D could derive from TRBD1 or TRBD2 (5 bases each). The CDR3 length is 12 residues. Germline loops: CDR1 GTSNPN, CDR2 SVGIG (reference sequence). With 7 bases removed from V and 4 bases from J, the gap between germline ends came to 14 bases. The CDR3, as DNA: TGTGCCTTCGGGGCAGGATTATACGAGCAGTACTTC. This gives the protein CAFGAGLYEQYF.

This rearrangement joins TRBV11-2 to TRBJ2-5; the match to TRBD1 covers 8 bases. V lost 5 bases and J lost 0; bases outside the gene matches: 2. The germline gives CDR1 SGHAT, CDR2 FQNNGV. The CDR3 is 14 residues long. CDR3 sequence: CASSRTGNQETQYF. In nucleotides, the CDR3 is TGTGCCAGCAGCCGGACAGGGAACCAAGAGACCCAGTACTTC.

This clone was picked up many times. Within the sample, other DNA sequences also encode this same CDR3. The chain is built from TRBV27 and TRBJ1-1; 7 positions agree with TRBD1. V shed 2 bases, J shed 3 bases, and the junction held 3 bases outside the gene matches. From germline, CDR1 is MNHEY and CDR2 SMNVEV (reference sequence). The CDR3 loop spans 14 amino acids. CDR3 region: CASSLTGADTEAFF. The CDR3 DNA is TGTGCCAGCAGTTTAACAGGGGCTGACACTGAAGCTTTCTTT.

This sequence joins TRBV9 and TRBJ2-7; no definite D call. The V end was cut by 4 bases, the J end by 0 bases, with 11 bases between. Germline CDR1 reads SGDLS; CDR2 reads YYNGEE. The CDR3 is 14 residues long. CDR3 nucleotide sequence: TGTGCCAGCAGCCCCGAGGTGAACTCCTACGAGCAGTACTTC. This codes for CASSPEVNSYEQYF.

The chain couples TRBV5-4 to TRBJ2-1; maybe TRBD1 (6 bases). CDR3 size: 14 residues. The ends were cut back, 0 bases at V and 5 bases at J, with 9 bases in the middle. Germline assignment: CDR1 SGHNT and CDR2 YYREEE (reference sequence). This CDR3 is CASSLAKGDNEQFF. CDR3 DNA: TGTGCCAGCAGCTTGGCCAAGGGGGACAATGAGCAGTTCTTC.

J is TRBJ2-1 and V is TRBV27; D possibly uses TRBD1 or TRBD2 (6 bases each). The V end lost 6 bases, the J end lost 2 bases, and 14 bases lay between the germline ends. The CDR3 is made up of 15 amino acids. CDR1 and CDR2 from the germline V gene are MNHEY and SMNVEV (reference sequence). The CDR3 bases are TGTGCCAGCAGCCCTCCGGGGGCCGCCTACAATGAGCAGTTCTTC. It codes for CASSPPGAAYNEQFF.

The rearrangement uses TRBV9 and TRBJ2-2; D not certain. CDR1 SGDLS and CDR2 YYNGEE come from the germline V gene. This CDR3 has 15 amino acids. Trimming shortened V by 0 bases and J by 3 bases, and 9 bases separated the two germline ends. Written as DNA, the CDR3 is TGTGCCAGCAGCGTAGTACCCCGAGACACCGGGGAGCTGTTTTTT. It yields the protein CASSVVPRDTGELFF.

This rearrangement joins TRBV5-1 to TRBJ2-2; D uncertain. The V gene lost 0 bases and the J gene lost 2 bases, with 2 bases spanning the gap. Germline V gene data show CDR1 as SGHRS and CDR2 as YFSETQ. The CDR3 has 13 amino acids. The DNA for the CDR3 is TGCGCCAGCAGCTTGGACAACACCGGGGAGCTGTTTTTT. Translation: CASSLDNTGELFF.

This clone was observed once. The CDR3 region is CASSPPKGLWMAEAFF. CDR3 DNA: TGCGCCAGCAGCCCGCCGAAGGGCCTGTGGATGGCTGAAGCTTTCTTT. The chain is built from TRBV4-1 and TRBJ1-1, with D unresolved. The V end lost 4 bases, the J end lost 6 bases, and 21 bases lay between the germline ends. The CDR3 has 16 amino acids. Germline CDR1 MGHRA, CDR2 YSYEKL.

This clone occurred a few times. Distinct nucleotide sequences in the sample also encode this CDR3. The J gene is TRBJ1-3, the V gene TRBV7-9; D call uncertain. The length of the CDR3 is 12 residues. The germline CDR1 and CDR2 sequences are SEHNR and FQNEAQ (reference sequence). Trimming cost V 2 bases and J 1 base, with 0 bases left between them. CDR3 coding DNA: TGTGCCAGCAGCTTATCTGGAAACACCATATATTTT. It yields the protein CASSLSGNTIYF.

This clone came up once. CDR3 bases: TGCGCCAGCAGCCCTACTGGGCGCTCCTACGAGCAGTACTTC. It translates to CASSPTGRSYEQYF. The chain is built from TRBV5-1 and TRBJ2-7, with unresolved D. The V and J ends lost 4 bases and 0 bases respectively, with 11 bases between them. The germline V gene has CDR1 SGHRS and CDR2 YFSETQ. CDR3 length equals 14 residues.

V and J are TRBV6-5 and TRBJ2-3, with D perhaps matching TRBD2 (5 bases). V was pared by 0 bases and J by 4 bases, with 11 bases between. The CDR3 sequence is 15 residues long. Germline CDR1 MNHEY, CDR2 SVGAGI. CDR3 coding DNA: TGTGCCAGCAGTTACTCGAAGCTGAGGGCAGATACGCAGTATTTT. Its translation is CASSYSKLRADTQYF.

This sequence joins TRBV2 and TRBJ1-1; tentatively, D is TRBD1 (5 bases). This CDR3 region has 13 residues. V dropped 8 bases and J dropped 0 bases, with 10 bases sitting between them. CDR1 SNHLY and CDR2 FYNNEI come from the germline V gene. CDR3 DNA: TGTGCCAGCGCATACAGGATGAACACTGAAGCTTTCTTT. Its protein is CASAYRMNTEAFF.

V gene TRBV6-5 combines with J gene TRBJ1-5; D is unclear. Trimming pared 6 bases from V and 4 bases from J, leaving 10 bases between. CDR1 and CDR2 (germline): MNHEY, SVGAGI. The CDR3 has 13 residues. CDR3: CASRSDGNQPQHF. CDR3 nucleotides: TGTGCCAGCAGATCAGACGGGAATCAGCCCCAGCATTTT.

The rearrangement uses TRBV5-1 and TRBJ1-6; D is unresolved. Germline CDR1 SGHRS, CDR2 YFSETQ. V was cut by 4 bases and J by 0 bases, with 5 bases left in between. This CDR3 has 14 residues. As DNA, the CDR3 is TGCGCCAGCAGCGGGGACTCCTATAATTCACCCCTCCACTTT. It specifies CASSGDSYNSPLHF.

CDR3 amino acids: CASSPVTFGEQFF. CDR3 nucleotide sequence: TGTGCCAGCAGCCCGGTAACTTTCGGTGAGCAGTTCTTC. J is TRBJ2-1 and V is TRBV6-6; no reliable D call. V shed 6 bases and J shed 9 bases, with 15 bases lying between them. This CDR3 is 13 amino acids long. Per the germline V gene, CDR1 is MNHNY and CDR2 is SVGAGI (reference sequence).

This clone was seen a handful of times. CDR3 sequence (DNA): TGCGCCAGCAGCCACCCTTCCCCAGCAGGGAGCATAGAGACCCAGTACTTC. It is translated as CASSHPSPAGSIETQYF. V is TRBV4-3 and J is TRBJ2-5; the D call may be TRBD1 or TRBD2 (5 bases each). Between the trimmed V and J ends, which lost 3 bases and 4 bases, there was a span of 21 bases. From germline, CDR1 is LGHNA and CDR2 YSLEER. There are 17 residues in the CDR3.